The rows below give T cell receptor beta chains drawn from one sample of a study of identical twins. TCRdb recomputed calls from the 5' RACE reads with MiXCR, one row per CDR3 protein. The sample records hundreds of thousands of distinct CDR3 sequences, 15% to 20% being singletons. Another study also made use of these data, one on T cells expressing NK-cell markers.

Sequencing used PBMCs. The receptor set was obtained from a woman between 18 and 30 years old in good health. The CDR3 runs from the conserved cysteine through the conserved F or W. Each record gives: V gene, clone size, D gene, J gene, CDR3 DNA, CDR3 protein. D genes are given only for firm matches. Clone sizes are given selectively: once, few, many, or a class where the clone is expanded.

v_call: TRBV12-3/TRBV12-4
clone_size: -
d_call: -
j_call: TRBJ1-1
cdr3_nt: TGTGCCAGCCGCGCCCAGGTGAACACTGAAGCTTTCTTT
cdr3_aa: CASRAQVNTEAFF

v_call: TRBV3-1
clone_size: -
d_call: -
j_call: TRBJ2-1
cdr3_nt: TGTGCCAGCAGCCAAGGGGGCGGTGAGCAGTTCTTC
cdr3_aa: CASSQGGGEQFF

v_call: TRBV7-9
clone_size: few
d_call: -
j_call: TRBJ1-1
cdr3_nt: TGTGCCAGCAGCATTGGCCAGGGGGCTTTCTTT
cdr3_aa: CASSIGQGAFF

v_call: TRBV6-1
clone_size: -
d_call: -
j_call: TRBJ1-5
cdr3_nt: TGTGCCAGCACTTCAAGCAATCAGCCCCAGCATTTT
cdr3_aa: CASTSSNQPQHF

v_call: TRBV6-5
clone_size: few
d_call: -
j_call: TRBJ2-1
cdr3_nt: TGTGCCAGCAGTTACTCGCGTTTAAGTGAGCAGTTCTTC
cdr3_aa: CASSYSRLSEQFF

v_call: TRBV5-6
clone_size: few
d_call: TRBD1
j_call: TRBJ1-6
cdr3_nt: TGTGCCAGCAGCTTTAGACGACAGGGGAATTCACCCCTCCACTTT
cdr3_aa: CASSFRRQGNSPLHF

v_call: TRBV7-2
clone_size: -
d_call: -
j_call: TRBJ2-7
cdr3_nt: TGTGCCAGCAGCTTAAACGGGGTGGGACCGGTATACGAGCAGTACTTC
cdr3_aa: CASSLNGVGPVYEQYF

v_call: TRBV20-1
clone_size: few
d_call: TRBD2
j_call: TRBJ2-2
cdr3_nt: TGCAGTGCTAGAGGGGGGACTACGAACACCGGGGAGCTGTTTTTT
cdr3_aa: CSARGGTTNTGELFF

v_call: TRBV5-1
clone_size: -
d_call: TRBD2
j_call: TRBJ2-3
cdr3_nt: TGCGCCAGCAGCCAATCCGGGAGGGAAAGAGATACGCAGTATTTT
cdr3_aa: CASSQSGRERDTQYF

v_call: TRBV2
clone_size: few
d_call: -
j_call: TRBJ1-1
cdr3_nt: TGTGCCAGCAGTTTGAGTTTAGACAGGTCGTTGACTGAAGCTTTCTTT
cdr3_aa: CASSLSLDRSLTEAFF

v_call: TRBV7-6
clone_size: few
d_call: TRBD1
j_call: TRBJ1-2
cdr3_nt: TGTGCCAGCAGCCCGGACAGGGGGGTTGGCTACACCTTC
cdr3_aa: CASSPDRGVGYTF

v_call: TRBV2
clone_size: -
d_call: -
j_call: TRBJ1-6
cdr3_nt: TGTGCCAGCAGTGAAGCTGGGTCAGAAAATTCACCCCTCCACTTT
cdr3_aa: CASSEAGSENSPLHF

v_call: TRBV10-3
clone_size: -
d_call: -
j_call: TRBJ2-1
cdr3_nt: TGTGCCATCAGTGACCACAATGAGCAGTTCTTC
cdr3_aa: CAISDHNEQFF

v_call: TRBV6-2/TRBV6-3
clone_size: few
d_call: -
j_call: TRBJ1-1
cdr3_nt: TGTGCCAGCAGTTACTCGAAAAGGGCGGCTTTCTTT
cdr3_aa: CASSYSKRAAFF

v_call: TRBV12-3/TRBV12-4
clone_size: few
d_call: -
j_call: TRBJ2-3
cdr3_nt: TGTGCCAGCAGTTTCACTACTAGCACAGATACGCAGTATTTT
cdr3_aa: CASSFTTSTDTQYF

v_call: TRBV12-3/TRBV12-4
clone_size: -
d_call: TRBD2
j_call: TRBJ2-3
cdr3_nt: TGTGCCAGCAGCACCCAGCCCCGGACTAGCGGGAGAGATACGCAGTATTTT
cdr3_aa: CASSTQPRTSGRDTQYF

v_call: TRBV5-1
clone_size: -
d_call: TRBD1
j_call: TRBJ1-3
cdr3_nt: TGCGCCAGCAGCGCGACAGGGAGCTGGGACACCATATATTTT
cdr3_aa: CASSATGSWDTIYF

v_call: TRBV7-9
clone_size: few
d_call: TRBD2
j_call: TRBJ2-1
cdr3_nt: TGTGCCAGCAGCTTGCCCGGGACTAGCGTCTCGGGGGAGCAGTTCTTC
cdr3_aa: CASSLPGTSVSGEQFF

v_call: TRBV20-1
clone_size: -
d_call: TRBD2
j_call: TRBJ2-2
cdr3_nt: TGCAGTGCTAGAAGTCGCGCGGGGGGTCGCACCGGGGAGCTGTTTTTT
cdr3_aa: CSARSRAGGRTGELFF

v_call: TRBV12-3/TRBV12-4
clone_size: few
d_call: -
j_call: TRBJ2-7
cdr3_nt: TGTGCCAGCAGTTTTTTCCGAACCGAGCAGTACTTC
cdr3_aa: CASSFFRTEQYF

v_call: TRBV29-1
clone_size: -
d_call: TRBD2
j_call: TRBJ2-1
cdr3_nt: TGCAGCGTTGAACCCCGCGGGGGGGTGGATGAGCAGTTCTTC
cdr3_aa: CSVEPRGGVDEQFF

v_call: TRBV12-3/TRBV12-4
clone_size: few
d_call: -
j_call: TRBJ1-2
cdr3_nt: TGTGCCAGCAGTGACGGTGGGGCCTATGGCTACACCTTC
cdr3_aa: CASSDGGAYGYTF

v_call: TRBV5-6
clone_size: many
d_call: -
j_call: TRBJ2-5
cdr3_nt: TGTGCCAGCAGCTTGGGTACAGTGACCGAGACCCAGTACTTC
cdr3_aa: CASSLGTVTETQYF

v_call: TRBV5-1
clone_size: -
d_call: -
j_call: TRBJ2-3
cdr3_nt: TGCGCCAGCAGCTTGGCCCCCCCACGGGATACGCAGTATTTT
cdr3_aa: CASSLAPPRDTQYF

v_call: TRBV5-1
clone_size: many
d_call: -
j_call: TRBJ2-7
cdr3_nt: TGCGCCAGCAGCTTGGAGGGACCATCCTACGAGCAGTACTTC
cdr3_aa: CASSLEGPSYEQYF

v_call: TRBV18
clone_size: -
d_call: TRBD1
j_call: TRBJ2-3
cdr3_nt: TGTGCCAGCTCACCGGCAGGGGGTCAAGGAACAGATACGCAGTATTTT
cdr3_aa: CASSPAGGQGTDTQYF

v_call: TRBV20-1
clone_size: -
d_call: TRBD2
j_call: TRBJ2-1
cdr3_nt: TGCAGTGCTAGAGATAGGGCTAGCGGGAGTTCTCCCAGTGAGCAGTTCTTC
cdr3_aa: CSARDRASGSSPSEQFF

v_call: TRBV27
clone_size: -
d_call: -
j_call: TRBJ2-2
cdr3_nt: TGTGCCAGCAGTTTATGGGGGCTAGGTGCCGGGGAGCTGTTTTTT
cdr3_aa: CASSLWGLGAGELFF

v_call: TRBV6-2/TRBV6-3
clone_size: -
d_call: TRBD2
j_call: TRBJ2-1
cdr3_nt: TGTGCCAGCAGTTACCTTCGGGGGGAGGGCCGAATAAATGAGCAGTTCTTC
cdr3_aa: CASSYLRGEGRINEQFF

v_call: TRBV7-9
clone_size: few
d_call: TRBD2
j_call: TRBJ2-7
cdr3_nt: TGTGCCAGCAGCCTCGGACTAGCTCAAGGGTCGTACGAGCAGTACTTC
cdr3_aa: CASSLGLAQGSYEQYF

v_call: TRBV27
clone_size: few
d_call: -
j_call: TRBJ1-2
cdr3_nt: TGTGCCAGCAGGACTGGGGCTAGGACAGATTTGCTGGATGGCTACACCTTC
cdr3_aa: CASRTGARTDLLDGYTF

v_call: TRBV5-1
clone_size: few
d_call: -
j_call: TRBJ1-2
cdr3_nt: TGCGCCAGCAGCTTGTTCACGACCTCGGGCTATGGCTACACCTTC
cdr3_aa: CASSLFTTSGYGYTF

v_call: TRBV18
clone_size: few
d_call: -
j_call: TRBJ2-5
cdr3_nt: TGTGCCAGCTCACGAACCGGGACAACTCAAGAGACCCAGTACTTC
cdr3_aa: CASSRTGTTQETQYF

v_call: TRBV7-8
clone_size: -
d_call: -
j_call: TRBJ2-5
cdr3_nt: TGTGCCAGCAGCTTAAGGCACAGCCAAGAGACCCAGTACTTC
cdr3_aa: CASSLRHSQETQYF

v_call: TRBV10-3
clone_size: few
d_call: -
j_call: TRBJ2-7
cdr3_nt: TGTGCCATCAGACAAAACCCGGACTCCTACGAGCAGTACTTC
cdr3_aa: CAIRQNPDSYEQYF

v_call: TRBV29-1
clone_size: -
d_call: TRBD2
j_call: TRBJ2-6
cdr3_nt: TGCAGCGTTGATACTAGCGCTGGGGCCAACGTCCTGACTTTC
cdr3_aa: CSVDTSAGANVLTF

v_call: TRBV5-1
clone_size: -
d_call: -
j_call: TRBJ2-2
cdr3_nt: TGCGCCAGCAGCTTGGCCGATGGCAGGAGGGGATGGGAGCTGTTTTTT
cdr3_aa: CASSLADGRRGWELFF

v_call: TRBV5-1
clone_size: few
d_call: TRBD1
j_call: TRBJ2-7
cdr3_nt: TGCGCCAGCAGCCTTGACAGGGACGAGCAGTACTTC
cdr3_aa: CASSLDRDEQYF

v_call: TRBV20-1
clone_size: -
d_call: -
j_call: TRBJ2-6
cdr3_nt: TGCAGTGCTAGAAGACAAGGGGCCGGTGGGGCCAACGTCCTGACTTTC
cdr3_aa: CSARRQGAGGANVLTF

v_call: TRBV20-1
clone_size: -
d_call: -
j_call: TRBJ1-1
cdr3_nt: TGCAGTGCTATACTAGGTGGGCGGGGAGCTTTCTTT
cdr3_aa: CSAILGGRGAFF

v_call: TRBV5-1
clone_size: -
d_call: TRBD2
j_call: TRBJ2-2
cdr3_nt: TGCGCCAGCAGCTTGGCGACGACTAGCGGGGGATCCGGGGAGCTGTTTTTT
cdr3_aa: CASSLATTSGGSGELFF

v_call: TRBV10-2
clone_size: few
d_call: TRBD1
j_call: TRBJ1-1
cdr3_nt: TGCGCCAGCAACGGACAGGGATGGAACACTGAAGCTTTCTTT
cdr3_aa: CASNGQGWNTEAFF

v_call: TRBV4-2
clone_size: -
d_call: TRBD2
j_call: TRBJ2-1
cdr3_nt: TGTGCCAGCAGCCTAGGGACTAGCCTTCAATTAAACTCCTACAATGAGCAGTTCTTC
cdr3_aa: CASSLGTSLQLNSYNEQFF

v_call: TRBV12-3/TRBV12-4
clone_size: few
d_call: TRBD2
j_call: TRBJ2-7
cdr3_nt: TGTGCCAGCAGTTACTCTCAACTAGCGGGTCCTTCCTACGAGCAGTACTTC
cdr3_aa: CASSYSQLAGPSYEQYF

v_call: TRBV20-1
clone_size: few
d_call: -
j_call: TRBJ2-3
cdr3_nt: TGCAGTGCTAGTTTCCAGTTCACAGATACGCAGTATTTT
cdr3_aa: CSASFQFTDTQYF

v_call: TRBV7-6
clone_size: -
d_call: TRBD1
j_call: TRBJ1-1
cdr3_nt: TGTGCCAGCAGCTTGGGACAGGGTCTTAGCACTGAAGCTTTCTTT
cdr3_aa: CASSLGQGLSTEAFF

v_call: TRBV12-3/TRBV12-4
clone_size: -
d_call: TRBD1
j_call: TRBJ2-1
cdr3_nt: TGTGCCAGCAGCCGTTTGGGCCAGGGGGATTTGTGGAATGAGCAGTTCTTC
cdr3_aa: CASSRLGQGDLWNEQFF